The clone carrying this T cell receptor (beta chain) was recorded once. Libraries were prepared by immunoSEQ multiplex PCR; TCRdb keeps only in-frame clonotypes and omits some of them. The sample yields tens of thousands of clones, roughly 90% seen once. These data are taken from a study of T cell responses to AZD1222 COVID-19 vaccine. Combined were second doses at about 4 or about 12 weeks. The CDR3 loop spans 16 amino acids. V was trimmed by 4 bases and J by 4 bases, leaving 20 bases between them. Germline values: CDR1 SGDLS, CDR2 YYNGEE. The chain uses TRBV9 and TRBJ2-5; TRBD2 is a possible D gene (7 bases). The sample consisted of peripheral blood, taken 28 days after the second AZD1222 dose. This receptor was identified in an adult who received the AZD1222 COVID-19 vaccine. CDR3 coding DNA: TGTGCCAGCAGCCTATATTTGTGGGGGGGCGTAGAGACCCAGTACTTC. It encodes CASSLYLWGGVETQYF.